Below are 19 T cell receptor beta chains sequenced from a single sample in a study of low-dose radiotherapy and immunotherapy resistance in tumors. The time point was: after trial treatment. Sample treatment: LDRT plus nivolumab, ipilimumab, low-dose cyclophosphamide and aspirin (RACIN trial). Alpha- and beta-chain coverage of first-strand cDNA came from TRAV- and TRBV-specific primers. A constant-region primer paired with the V-primer adapter amplified TCRs over 20 PCR cycles. One entry per CDR3 protein, called by TCRdb with MiXCR from the reads. The sample carries some 100,000 distinct CDR3 sequences, less than 25% recorded once. Sequenced here: PBMCs, sampled after low-dose radiotherapy plus immunotherapy. Receptors were obtained from a male donor with prostate cancer.

The sample holds a few counts of this clonotype. The chain combines TRBV7-8 with TRBJ2-5; 13 positions match TRBD2. CDR1 and CDR2 from the germline V gene are SGHVS and FQNEAQ. V dropped 6 bases and J dropped 5; count of bases not matched to a gene: 3. CDR3 length: 14 amino acids. The CDR3 spells CASRTSGGVETQYF. In DNA form, the CDR3 reads TGTGCCAGCAGAACTAGCGGGGGGGTGGAGACCCAGTACTTC.

At least ten counts were recorded for this clonotype. The chain has TRBV6-6 and TRBJ1-1; 9 bases align to TRBD1. This CDR3 is 14 amino acids long. J was trimmed by 3 bases and V by 6 bases; bases with no gene match: 5. In germline, CDR1 is MNHNY, CDR2 SVGAGI (reference sequence). CDR3 nucleotide sequence: TGTGCCAGCAGCGGACAGGGGTCGCACACTGAAGCTTTCTTT. It yields the protein CASSGQGSHTEAFF.

Turning to this clonotype: Relative to the germline gene, one junction end is altered; a read error may explain this. The chain recombines TRBV28 with TRBJ1-2, with 7 bases lining up with TRBD1. Germline V gene data show CDR1 as MDHEN and CDR2 as SYDVKM. This CDR3 is built from 11 residues. The CDR3 sequence is CTYGREGGYAF. CDR3 nucleotide sequence: TGTACCTACGGCAGGGAAGGGGGCTACGCCTTC.

This clonotype has ten or more counts. The junction and the germline gene differ at one end; a read error may be behind it. The chain has TRBV7-7 and TRBJ2-2, with no clear D. Germline CDR1 SSHAT, CDR2 FNYEAQ (reference sequence). The length of the CDR3 is 13 residues. Written as DNA, the CDR3 is TGTGCTAGCAGCCTCAGTATCTCCGGGGAGCTGTTTTTT. It translates to CASSLSISGELFF. Combining the CDR3 with reference TRBV7-7 and TRBJ2-2 gives the whole variable domain GAGVSQSPRYKVTKRGQDVTLRCDPISSHATLYWYQQALGQGPEFLTYFNYEAQPDKSGLPSDRFSAERPEGSISTLTIQRTEQRDSAMYRCASSLSISGELFFGEGSRLTVL.

In this sample, this clonotype turned up many times. The chain is built from TRBV7-2 and TRBJ2-3; 8 bases agree with TRBD2. The CDR3 sequence is 16 residues long. Germline-derived CDR1 and CDR2 are SGHTA and FQGNSA. After removal of 1 base from V and 1 base from J, the junction contained 4 bases not matched to a gene. The CDR3 DNA reads as TGTGCCAGCAGCTTAGGCGGGGGGCCCGGCACAGATACGCAGTATTTT. Translation gives CASSLGGGPGTDTQYF.

On this clonotype itself: A junction boundary mismatches the germline segment, possibly from a read error. The V and J genes are TRBV2 and TRBJ2-2; TRBD1 aligns across 9 bases. Germline V gives CDR1 SNHLY, CDR2 FYNNEI. CDR3 size: 13 residues. This chain's CDR3 is CVSVGQGFGELFF. The CDR3 bases are TGTGTCAGCGTGGGACAGGGTTTCGGGGAGCTGTTTTTT.

The chain carries TRBV20-1 and TRBJ2-7; maybe TRBD2 (6 bases). From germline, CDR1 is DFQATT and CDR2 SNEGSKA (reference sequence). V was trimmed by 3 bases and J by 5 bases, leaving 14 bases between them. The CDR3 spans 13 residues. The CDR3 DNA sequence: TGCAGTGCTAGGGGACTCGGAGTTCACGAGCAGTACTTC. Its protein product is CSARGLGVHEQYF.

This clonotype was seen many times. The chain is built from TRBV7-8 and TRBJ1-3; 7 nucleotides match TRBD1. CDR1 is SGHVS and CDR2 is FQNEAQ in the germline V gene. Trimming removed 7 bases from V and 3 bases from J; junction bases left unmatched: 15. The CDR3 contains 17 residues. The CDR3 region is CASTAGTVLDIGNTIYF. Written as DNA, the CDR3 is TGTGCCAGCACCGCTGGGACAGTCCTTGACATTGGAAACACCATATATTTT.

A note on this clonotype: This likely traces to a read error, being one base from a far larger clone. The chain has TRBV6-1 and TRBJ2-3; D call uncertain. CDR3 length: 15 amino acids. Germline values: CDR1 MNHNS, CDR2 SASEGT. The CDR3 DNA sequence: TGTGCCAGCAGTTACTCGAGGCGTGACACAGAAACGCAGTATTTT. Protein product: CASSYSRRDTETQYF.

This clonotype was detected only a few times. The chain combines TRBV27 with TRBJ2-5; the D gene is possibly TRBD1 (6 bases). Trimming shortened V by 7 bases and J by 4 bases, and 19 bases separated the two germline ends. Germline CDR1 MNHEY, CDR2 SMNVEV (reference sequence). CDR3 length: 15 amino acids. CDR3: CASTPRTGRGETQYF. In DNA, the CDR3 is TGTGCCAGCACCCCACGTACAGGGCGCGGAGAGACCCAGTACTTC.

This clonotype was counted ten times or more. The chain uses TRBV5-1 and TRBJ2-7; 14 bases are shared with TRBD2. Germline assignment: CDR1 SGHRS and CDR2 YFSETQ. This CDR3 is built from 17 residues. The V gene end was trimmed by 0 bases and the J gene end by 3 bases; junction bases not matched to a gene: 5. CDR3 DNA: TGCGCCAGCAGCTTGGAGGGACTAGCGGGGGCCAACTACGAGCAGTACTTC. Translation: CASSLEGLAGANYEQYF.

This clonotype occurred many times. The genes are TRBV5-5 and TRBJ1-1, with a tentative D call TRBD1 (5 bases). With 2 bases removed from V and 7 bases from J, the gap between germline ends came to 12 bases. Germline assignment: CDR1 SGHKS and CDR2 YYEKEE (reference sequence). The length of the CDR3 is 13 residues. CDR3 sequence: CASSFVGGGEAFF. CDR3 nucleotide sequence: TGTGCCAGCAGCTTTGTGGGGGGAGGTGAAGCTTTCTTT.

Worth noting for this clonotype: It differs at one base from a far larger clone, so likely a read error. The genes are TRBV9 and TRBJ2-7; tentative D call: TRBD2 (5 bases). The CDR3 length is 13 residues. Germline CDR1 is SGDLS and CDR2 is YYNGEE. The CDR3 sequence is CASSVRGPYEEYF. The CDR3 region has the DNA TGTGCCAGCAGCGTACGGGGTCCATACGAGGAGTACTTC. The entire variable domain, with the rest obtained from reference TRBV9 and TRBJ2-7, is as follows: DSGVTQTPKHLITATGQRVTLRCSPRSGDLSVYWYQQSLDQGLQFLIQYYNGEERAKGNILERFSAQQFPDLHSELNLSSLELGDSALYFCASSVRGPYEEYFGPGTRLTVT.

This clonotype showed up many times. The chain employs TRBV29-1 and TRBJ1-2, with D maybe TRBD1 (5 bases). The CDR3 length is 13 residues. Per the germline V gene, CDR1 is SQVTM and CDR2 is ANQGSEA. V was pared by 6 bases and J by 8 bases, with 19 bases between. CDR3 DNA: TGCAGCGTGCGTAAGCAGGGTAACGGCGGCTACACCTTC. It encodes CSVRKQGNGGYTF.

V and J are TRBV6-6 and TRBJ2-7; D may be TRBD2 (6 bases). The V end was cut by 0 bases, the J end by 2 bases, with 11 bases between. In germline, CDR1 is MNHNY, CDR2 SVGAGI (reference sequence). The CDR3 totals 15 residues. The CDR3 DNA sequence: TGTGCCAGCAGTTACTCGATGGGGGAGGCCTACGAGCAGTACTTC. Protein sequence: CASSYSMGEAYEQYF.

This clonotype was seen ten or more times. The V call is TRBV4-1, the J call TRBJ1-2; 10 nucleotides align to TRBD1. Trimming at V came to 1 base and at J to 7 bases, leaving 9 bases not matched to a gene. From germline, CDR1 is MGHRA and CDR2 YSYEKL. CDR3 length: 16 amino acids. For the CDR3, the DNA is TGCGCCAGCAGCCAAGCAGGGACAGGGGTTTTAGGTGGCTACACCTTC. Translating gives CASSQAGTGVLGGYTF.

In its sample, this clonotype was seen many times. The V call is TRBV24-1, the J call TRBJ1-1, with D possibly TRBD1 on 6 matching bases. The CDR3 sequence is 13 residues long. V gave up 4 bases and J gave up 8 bases, with 13 bases separating them. The germline V gene has CDR1 KGHDR and CDR2 SFDVKD. CDR3 coding DNA: TGTGCCACCAGTGACTCCACAGGGATGGAAGCTTTCTTT. Its protein is CATSDSTGMEAFF.

The V call is TRBV20-1, the J call TRBJ2-3, with no clear D. Germline lookup yields CDR1 DFQATT and CDR2 SNEGSKA (reference sequence). Trimming pared 6 bases from V and 1 base from J, leaving 14 bases between. This CDR3 contains 14 residues. Here the CDR3 reads CSARSVARTDTQYF. The CDR3 DNA follows: TGCAGTGCCCGCTCGGTGGCCCGCACAGATACGCAGTATTTT.

The chain is built from TRBV20-1 and TRBJ1-1; tentatively, D is TRBD1 (6 bases). Trimming took off 5 bases at V and 3 bases at J, with 13 bases between the two ends. The CDR3 loop spans 13 amino acids. Germline V gene sequence: CDR1 DFQATT, CDR2 SNEGSKA (reference sequence). CDR3 in DNA: TGCAGTGCTCCGGCGGGGGCGGACACTGAAGCTTTCTTT. It is translated as CSAPAGADTEAFF.